The present entry profiles one TCR beta chain with its context. Its specificity is not known. This entry is derived from a study of shared clonotypes between healthy human individuals. Study in general: Per donor, three plates held CD4 naive cells, three held CD4 memory, two held CD8 naive and one held CD8 memory. Findings and limits, study-wide: In having few donors, the study represented limited genetic and exposure-history diversity. Large depth notwithstanding, sorted-subset sequencing proved incomplete by rarefaction.

Recent acute infections and vaccinations were absent in the healthy HIV-negative adult donors. V lost 6 bases and J lost 1; bases outside the gene matches: 4. The germline V gene has CDR1 MNHNS and CDR2 SASEGT. The CDR3 has 14 residues. Assay used: immunoSEQ multiplex PCR; TCRdb lists only in-frame clones, some missing. Of 2 million to 2.5 million clones in the sample, almost 96% are singletons; the top ten hold 0.1% to 0.15%. The sequenced sample was naive CD4+ T cells sorted from blood. Regarding subset: CD45RA+ positively selected. This clonotype was obtained from a man younger than 30 in good health. The J gene is TRBJ2-3, the V gene TRBV6-1; 7 bases map to TRBD1. CDR3 loop: CASRHRGGTDTQYF. In DNA form, the CDR3 reads TGTGCCAGCAGGCACAGGGGTGGCACAGATACGCAGTATTTT.